One sample yielded the 27 T cell receptor beta chains listed below, sequenced in a study of shared clonotypes between healthy human individuals. Profiling relied on immunoSEQ multiplex PCR, and the TCRdb table lists in-frame clones only, not all of them. The table shows some 2,100,000 clones, with under 97% occurring only once. Specimen: naive CD4+ T cells sorted from blood. The subset was: CD45RA+ positively selected. These receptors were obtained from a man aged 18 to 35 in good health.

The chain combines TRBV7-2 with TRBJ2-3; D gene uncertain. Germline V gene lookup returns CDR1 SGHTA and CDR2 FQGNSA. Trimming pared 1 base from V and 3 bases from J, leaving 8 bases between. This CDR3 spans 14 amino acids. In DNA, the CDR3 is TGTGCCAGCAGCTTAGGCTACGGGACAGATACGCAGTATTTT. Its translation is CASSLGYGTDTQYF.

The V and J genes are TRBV6-5 and TRBJ1-3; D is possibly TRBD1 (6 bases). Germline V gene sequence: CDR1 MNHEY, CDR2 SVGAGI. The V end lost 6 bases, the J end lost 0 bases, and 12 bases lay between the germline ends. The CDR3 covers 15 residues. The CDR3 region has the DNA TGTGCCAGCAGGCTGGACAGCATCTCTGGAAACACCATATATTTT. Protein: CASRLDSISGNTIYF.

The chain employs TRBV20-1 and TRBJ2-1; D is undetermined. The germline gives CDR1 DFQATT, CDR2 SNEGSKA (reference sequence). With 4 bases removed from V and 9 bases from J, the gap between germline ends came to 10 bases. The CDR3 is 11 amino acids. CDR3 amino acids: CSATEGSEQFF. CDR3 nucleotides: TGCAGTGCTACCGAAGGTAGTGAGCAGTTCTTC.

This chain joins TRBV4-3 and TRBJ1-2; D not certain. This CDR3 spans 15 amino acids. V lost 1 base, J lost 6 bases, and 15 bases lay in between. Germline lookup yields CDR1 LGHNA and CDR2 YSLEER. The CDR3 here is CASSQVEGAWNGYTF. The CDR3 DNA reads TGCGCCAGCAGCCAAGTTGAAGGCGCTTGGAATGGCTACACCTTC.

The table lists this clone with a few counts. The V call is TRBV7-3, the J call TRBJ1-6, with unresolved D. V lost 4 bases, J lost 7 bases, and 8 bases lay in between. This CDR3 has 13 residues. In germline, CDR1 is SGHTA, CDR2 FQGTGA. CDR3 sequence reads: CASSSAGNSPLHF. The CDR3 DNA reads as TGTGCCAGCAGCTCCGCCGGGAATTCACCCCTCCACTTT.

The chain links TRBV5-1 to TRBJ2-7; TRBD1 aligns across 10 bases. V shed 4 bases and J 5 bases; nucleotides not matched to a gene: 6. The CDR3 totals 14 residues. Germline V gene lookup returns CDR1 SGHRS and CDR2 YFSETQ. The DNA for the CDR3 is TGCGCCAGCAGCCCGGGACAGGGGCTCCACGAGCAGTACTTC. Protein product: CASSPGQGLHEQYF.

A note on this clone: Additional DNA sequences in this sample encode the identical CDR3. The chain couples TRBV10-3 to TRBJ2-1; D is undetermined. Trimming shortened V by 6 bases and J by 4 bases, and 4 bases separated the two germline ends. The CDR3 totals 11 residues. Germline V gene data show CDR1 as ENHRY and CDR2 as SYGVKD. In DNA form, the CDR3 reads TGTGCCATCAGGGAATACAATGAGCAGTTCTTC. It specifies CAIREYNEQFF.

This chain links TRBV7-9 with TRBJ1-1, with TRBD1 matching 9 bases. The CDR3 length is 17 residues. The germline gives CDR1 SEHNR, CDR2 FQNEAQ (reference sequence). V lost 1 base to trimming and J lost 0 bases; unmatched junction nucleotides: 6. The CDR3 DNA follows: TGTGCCAGCAGCTTAGGGGACAGGGAAACTCTGAACACTGAAGCTTTCTTT. It yields the protein CASSLGDRETLNTEAFF. The full variable domain, with the rest looked up from reference TRBV7-9 and TRBJ1-1, is DTGVSQNPRHKITKRGQNVTFRCDPISEHNRLYWYRQTLGQGPEFLTYFQNEAQLEKSRLLSDRFSAERPKGSFSTLEIQRTEQGDSAMYLCASSLGDRETLNTEAFFGQGTRLTVV.

The chain carries TRBV21-1 and TRBJ1-6; the table's D gene call, TRBD1, was not cross checked with the DNA. TRBV21-1 is a recognized pseudogene. CDR3 size: 14 residues. The chain's CDR3 is CASRQGRVNSPLHF. DNA of the CDR3: TGTGCCAGCAGACAGGGTAGGGTGAATTCACCCCTCCACTTT.

The V gene is TRBV11-2, the J gene TRBJ1-4; a weak D match, TRBD1 (5 bases). Germline V CDR1 and CDR2: SGHAT, FQNNGV. This CDR3 contains 13 residues. V shed 2 bases and J shed 8 bases, with 9 bases lying between them. This chain's CDR3 is CASSLTRDEKLFF. CDR3 in DNA: TGTGCCAGCAGCTTAACCCGGGACGAAAAACTGTTTTTT.

This chain connects TRBV9 to TRBJ1-6; D is uncertain. Germline CDR1 reads SGDLS; CDR2 reads YYNGEE. The CDR3 has 13 residues. V was trimmed by 0 bases and J by 8 bases, leaving 6 bases between them. The CDR3: CASSVADYSPLHF. DNA for the CDR3: TGTGCCAGCAGCGTAGCGGATTATTCACCCCTCCACTTT.

The V call is TRBV19, the J call TRBJ1-2; D may be TRBD1 (5 bases). CDR1 and CDR2 (germline): LNHDA, SQIVND (reference sequence). This CDR3 contains 15 residues. The germline V and J ends were trimmed by 4 bases and 2 bases, with 14 bases remaining between them. Here the CDR3 reads CASSNSRGSNYGYTF. CDR3 nucleotide sequence: TGTGCCAGTAGTAACTCTCGGGGCTCAAACTATGGCTACACCTTC.

V is TRBV4-2 and J is TRBJ2-3; TRBD2 matches 7 bases. CDR1 is LGHNA, CDR2 YNFKEQ, per germline. The junction had 9 bases not matched to a gene; V was cut back by 4 bases and J by 5 bases. CDR3 size: 15 residues. CDR3 region: CASSLTGVAGDTQYF. As DNA, the CDR3 is TGTGCCAGCAGCCTCACCGGAGTAGCGGGAGATACGCAGTATTTT.

This chain connects TRBV30 to TRBJ2-3, with 8 nucleotides matching TRBD2. The germline V gene has CDR1 GTSNPN and CDR2 SVGIG (reference sequence). J was trimmed by 2 bases and V by 3 bases; bases with no gene match: 4. This CDR3 is 14 amino acids long. This chain's CDR3 is CAWSREGPTDTQYF. In DNA form, the CDR3 reads TGTGCCTGGAGCCGGGAGGGCCCCACAGATACGCAGTATTTT.

The J gene is TRBJ1-2, the V gene TRBV6-6, with D uncertain. Germline CDR1 reads MNHNY; CDR2 reads SVGAGI (reference sequence). V was pared by 0 bases and J by 8 bases, with 13 bases between. The CDR3 runs 14 residues. The DNA of the CDR3 is TGTGCCAGCAGTTACTCGAGTCTCGGAGGAGGCTACACCTTC. Amino acid sequence: CASSYSSLGGGYTF.

This rearrangement joins TRBV22-1 to TRBJ2-3; no check of the table's D call, TRBD1, against the DNA was made. TRBV22-1 is listed as a pseudogene. The CDR3 loop spans 15 amino acids. CDR3 amino acids: CPGSARGQGSDTQYF. CDR3 bases: TGTCCTGGGAGCGCACGTGGTCAGGGCTCAGATACGCAGTATTTT.

This chain joins TRBV19 and TRBJ2-7; D perhaps matches TRBD1 (6 bases). The CDR3 contains 15 residues. Trimming left V 6 bases short and J 0 bases short, with 15 bases between. Per the germline V gene, CDR1 is LNHDA and CDR2 is SQIVND (reference sequence). The CDR3 reads CASRIRSDSSYEQYF. CDR3 DNA: TGTGCCAGTAGAATACGATCGGACAGCTCCTACGAGCAGTACTTC.

The chain uses TRBV18 and TRBJ1-6; 8 bases match TRBD1. Looked up from germline, CDR1 is KGHSH and CDR2 is LQKENI. With V trimmed by 2 bases and J by 6 bases, 6 bases remained unmatched. The length of the CDR3 is 16 residues. The CDR3 nucleotides are TGTGCCAGCTCACCAACGGCAGGGGGCCGTAATTCACCCCTCCACTTT. Encoded protein: CASSPTAGGRNSPLHF.

This rearrangement joins TRBV5-6 to TRBJ2-2; D is ambiguous. Germline assignment: CDR1 SGHDT and CDR2 YYEEEE. Trimming removed 3 bases from V and 0 bases from J, with 9 bases in between. CDR3 length equals 15 residues. In DNA, the CDR3 is TGTGCCAGCAGCTGGGTTCAGACGAACACCGGGGAGCTGTTTTTT. This codes for CASSWVQTNTGELFF.

The V and J genes are TRBV19 and TRBJ2-2; tentative D call: TRBD2 (5 bases). This CDR3 is 16 amino acids long. Germline lookup yields CDR1 LNHDA and CDR2 SQIVND (reference sequence). With 5 bases removed from V and 6 bases from J, the gap between germline ends came to 19 bases. CDR3 DNA: TGTGCCAGTAGTCTCGGCGGGTTCGGTAGGGCCGGGGAGCTGTTTTTT. This gives the protein CASSLGGFGRAGELFF.

The V gene is TRBV6-5, the J gene TRBJ2-2, with 9 bases lining up with TRBD1. Germline assignment: CDR1 MNHEY and CDR2 SVGAGI. The CDR3 loop spans 15 amino acids. V lost 5 bases, J lost 6 bases, and 7 bases stayed unmatched. CDR3 sequence reads: CASSASGTGPGELFF. The CDR3 nucleotides read TGTGCCAGCAGTGCCTCCGGGACAGGGCCCGGGGAGCTGTTTTTT.

With respect to this clone: The same CDR3 also results from other DNA sequences found in this sample. The rearrangement links TRBV5-6 to TRBJ2-7, with 8 positions matching TRBD1. The CDR3 length is 13 residues. J gave up 4 bases and V 0 bases, and 0 bases lay outside the gene matches. In germline, CDR1 is SGHDT, CDR2 YYEEEE. In DNA form, the CDR3 reads TGTGCCAGCAGCTTGGACAGGGGGTACGAGCAGTACTTC. Its translation is CASSLDRGYEQYF.

For this clone: Other nucleotide sequences in the sample specify the same CDR3. The V gene is TRBV18, the J gene TRBJ1-5, with TRBD1 identical over 7 bases. This CDR3 has 15 amino acids. The J segment lost 4 bases and the V segment lost 3 bases, leaving 6 bases of the junction unmatched. CDR1 and CDR2 (germline): KGHSH, LQKENI. Written as DNA, the CDR3 is TGTGCCAGCTCACCTTCGACAGGGCTAAATCAGCCCCAGCATTTT. Translated: CASSPSTGLNQPQHF.

Note on this clone: The sample carries other DNA sequences with the same CDR3. The chain carries TRBV7-2 and TRBJ2-5, with a tentative D call TRBD1 (5 bases). The CDR3 spans 14 residues. The germline V and J ends were trimmed by 5 bases and 4 bases, with 14 bases remaining between them. Looked up from germline, CDR1 is SGHTA and CDR2 is FQGNSA. CDR3 amino acids: CASSLGGAGETQYF. The CDR3 coding sequence is TGTGCCAGCAGCCTCGGTGGGGCTGGAGAGACCCAGTACTTC.

This chain links TRBV7-2 with TRBJ2-1, with 9 positions matching TRBD2. Germline assignment: CDR1 SGHTA and CDR2 FQGNSA. The CDR3 is 16 residues long. Trimming removed 5 bases from V and 3 bases from J; junction bases left unmatched: 8. CDR3 bases: TGTGCCAGCAGCGCCCCCGGGACTAGCCTCTACAATGAGCAGTTCTTC. This codes for CASSAPGTSLYNEQFF.

The rearrangement joins TRBV7-4 to TRBJ2-7; D may be TRBD1 or TRBD2 (5 bases each). Germline V gene lookup returns CDR1 SGHVT and CDR2 SQSDAQ. V lost 4 bases and J lost 2, with 15 bases in between. The CDR3 runs to 15 residues. The CDR3 nucleotides read TGTGCCAGCAGCTGGGACGGAGAGAGGGCCTACGAGCAGTACTTC. This codes for CASSWDGERAYEQYF.

This clone is a singleton in its sample. V is TRBV7-9 and J is TRBJ1-2; 9 positions match TRBD1. The length of the CDR3 is 15 residues. The V gene end was trimmed by 3 bases and the J gene end by 8 bases; junction bases not matched to a gene: 10. CDR1 SEHNR and CDR2 FQNEAQ come from the germline V gene (reference sequence). CDR3 loop: CASSLMDRGPGGYTF. CDR3 sequence (DNA): TGTGCCAGCAGCTTGATGGACAGGGGCCCTGGCGGCTACACCTTC.